These 24 T cell receptor beta chains were sequenced from one sample in a study of high-grade serous ovarian cancer treatment subgroups. The tumor samples were collected prior to definitive surgery or chemotherapy. Assay used: immunoSEQ multiplex PCR; TCRdb lists only in-frame clones, some missing. The data contain about 520 clones, 65% to 80% of them singletons. The sequencing sample was made of tumor tissue. Receptor source: a human donor with high-grade serous ovarian cancer.

CDR3: CASSSGTGANVLTF. In nucleotides, the CDR3 is TGTGCCAGCAGCTCCGGGACCGGGGCCAACGTCCTGACTTTC. The J gene is TRBJ2-6, the V gene TRBV5-4; the D call may be TRBD1 or TRBD2 (5 bases each). The ends were cut back, 3 bases at V and 4 bases at J, with 8 bases in the middle. CDR3 size: 14 residues. Germline V gives CDR1 SGHNT, CDR2 YYREEE (reference sequence).

This clone was observed a handful of times. The chain joins TRBV9 to TRBJ2-7, with TRBD1 identical over 9 bases. Trimming removed 4 bases from V and 1 base from J; junction bases left unmatched: 6. CDR1 and CDR2 (germline): SGDLS, YYNGEE. The CDR3 covers 15 residues. The CDR3 reads CASSPRTGDSYEQYF. DNA for the CDR3: TGTGCCAGCAGCCCCCGGACAGGGGATTCCTACGAGCAGTACTTC.

A few counts support this clone. The V gene is TRBV19, the J gene TRBJ2-2; the match to TRBD1 covers 7 bases. CDR1 LNHDA and CDR2 SQIVND come from the germline V gene (reference sequence). V gave up 3 bases and J gave up 0 bases; unmatched junction bases: 4. CDR3 size: 16 residues. The CDR3 region is CASSILQGANTGELFF. The DNA of the CDR3 is TGTGCCAGTAGTATTCTGCAGGGGGCGAACACCGGGGAGCTGTTTTTT.

The genes are TRBV9 and TRBJ2-2, with D uncertain. V was clipped by 5 bases and J by 10 bases, with 15 bases between them. Germline CDR1 SGDLS, CDR2 YYNGEE. The CDR3 extends over 13 amino acids. CDR3 nucleotides: TGTGCCAGCAGGAACTTTAATAGGGAGGAGCTGTTTTTT. Translated: CASRNFNREELFF.

CDR3 protein: CASSESSDSTYEQYF. The CDR3, as DNA: TGCGCCAGCAGTGAGTCATCGGACAGTACTTACGAGCAGTACTTC. V gene TRBV10-1 combines with J gene TRBJ2-5, with TRBD1 as a possible D gene (6 bases). The J call may be wrong; the DNA end is better matched by TRBJ2-7. CDR1 and CDR2 from the germline V gene are WNHNN and SYGVQD (reference sequence). This CDR3 has 15 amino acids.

The chain combines TRBV2 with TRBJ2-5; D not certain. Trimming stripped 6 bases from V and 4 bases from J, with 9 bases between. This CDR3 is 12 amino acids long. The germline V gene has CDR1 SNHLY and CDR2 FYNNEI. CDR3 region: CASRFGLETQYF. The CDR3 DNA reads TGTGCCAGCAGGTTTGGTTTAGAGACCCAGTACTTC.

This clone was counted once. The rearrangement joins TRBV18 to TRBJ2-2; a possible D gene is TRBD2 (5 bases). The germline V gene encodes CDR1 KGHSH and CDR2 LQKENI. CDR3 length: 14 amino acids. The V end was cut by 3 bases, the J end by 7 bases, with 12 bases between. CDR3 loop: CASSPRRAGGELFF. For the CDR3, the DNA is TGTGCCAGCTCACCCCGACGGGCGGGCGGGGAGCTGTTTTTT.

This clone was seen more than once but under ten times. The chain joins TRBV27 to TRBJ2-1; TRBD2 matches at 7 bases. The V gene's germline CDR1 is MNHEY and CDR2 SMNVEV (reference sequence). The length of the CDR3 is 13 residues. V was pared by 6 bases and J by 7 bases, with 6 bases of the junction left unmatched. CDR3 DNA: TGTGCCAGCAGGCCGGGCGGGAGTAATGAGCAGTTCTTC. Protein product: CASRPGGSNEQFF.

This clone turned up a few times. J is TRBJ1-1 and V is TRBV20-1; unclear D gene. This CDR3 has 11 amino acids. The V end lost 5 bases, the J end lost 2 bases, and 6 bases lay between the germline ends. From germline, CDR1 is DFQATT and CDR2 SNEGSKA (reference sequence). The CDR3 DNA sequence: TGCAGTGCTGTTTACAACACTGAAGCTTTCTTT. It is translated as CSAVYNTEAFF.

The J gene is TRBJ1-5, the V gene TRBV7-6, with 7 positions matching TRBD1. V lost 4 bases and J lost 2; bases outside the gene matches: 2. Per germline, CDR1 SGHVS and CDR2 FNYEAQ. This CDR3 is built from 14 residues. CDR3 in amino acids: CASSSGTGNQPQHF. CDR3 in DNA: TGTGCCAGCAGCTCGGGGACAGGCAATCAGCCCCAGCATTTT. The whole variable domain, filled in from reference TRBV7-6 and TRBJ1-5, reads GAGVSQSPRYKVTKRGQDVALRCDPISGHVSLYWYRQALGQGPEFLTYFNYEAQQDKSGLPNDRFSAERPEGSISTLTIQRTEQRDSAMYRCASSSGTGNQPQHFGDGTRLSIL.

The rearrangement joins TRBV11-2 to TRBJ2-7; maybe TRBD2 (6 bases). CDR3 length: 16 residues. Germline-derived CDR1 and CDR2 are SGHAT and FQNNGV. V was trimmed by 6 bases and J by 0 bases, leaving 18 bases between them. As DNA, the CDR3 is TGTGCCAGCAGTCGTGGCGGGCGGGGAAACTCCTACGAGCAGTACTTC. It yields the protein CASSRGGRGNSYEQYF.

This sequence joins TRBV30 and TRBJ1-1, with D possibly matching TRBD1 (6 bases). The CDR3 length is 18 residues. The germline gives CDR1 GTSNPN, CDR2 SVGIG (reference sequence). V lost 0 bases, J lost 4 bases, and 24 bases lay in between. The CDR3 protein is CAWSVVGAGGALLTEAFF. The CDR3 DNA is TGTGCCTGGAGTGTAGTGGGGGCAGGCGGGGCGTTGCTCACTGAAGCTTTCTTT.

This clone was picked up one time. V usage is TRBV2 and J usage is TRBJ1-6; weak D call: TRBD1 (5 bases). V gave up 8 bases and J gave up 5 bases, with 13 bases separating them. This CDR3 region has 14 residues. The germline CDR1 and CDR2 sequences are SNHLY and FYNNEI. The CDR3 spells CASFSGVNNSPLHF. The CDR3, as DNA: TGTGCCAGCTTTTCGGGGGTGAATAATTCACCCCTCCACTTT.

The V and J genes are TRBV4-1 and TRBJ2-3; no firm D call. CDR3 size: 14 residues. The V gene lost 3 bases and the J gene lost 5 bases, with 12 bases spanning the gap. The germline V gene has CDR1 MGHRA and CDR2 YSYEKL. In DNA form, the CDR3 reads TGCGCCAGCAGCCAGCCGATGGAGCGAGATACGCAGTATTTT. This encodes CASSQPMERDTQYF.

The J gene is TRBJ2-7, the V gene TRBV28, with D hard to call. The germline V and J ends were trimmed by 6 bases and 8 bases, with 17 bases remaining between them. The length of the CDR3 is 13 residues. Per the germline V gene, CDR1 is MDHEN and CDR2 is SYDVKM. The CDR3 spells CASREVAQSQQYF. CDR3 bases: TGTGCCAGCAGAGAAGTAGCCCAGTCCCAGCAGTACTTC.

The chain couples TRBV6-6 to TRBJ2-3; TRBD2 matches at 10 bases. Per the germline V gene, CDR1 is MNHNY and CDR2 is SVGAGI (reference sequence). There are 16 residues in the CDR3. Trimming at V came to 1 base and at J to 4 bases, leaving 5 bases not matched to a gene. The CDR3 sequence: CASSYLAGGGSDTQYF. The CDR3 DNA sequence: TGTGCCAGCAGTTACTTAGCGGGGGGAGGTTCAGATACGCAGTATTTT.

The gene calls are TRBV15 and TRBJ1-2; D not certain. Trimming removed 2 bases from V and 2 bases from J, with 24 bases in between. Germline loops: CDR1 LNHNV, CDR2 YYDKDF (reference sequence). The CDR3 extends over 19 amino acids. CDR3 residues: CATSRRRSGRYDLNYGYTF. CDR3 in DNA: TGTGCCACCAGCAGACGAAGATCTGGCAGGTACGACCTCAACTATGGCTACACCTTC.

This clone was observed a few times. The chain employs TRBV9 and TRBJ1-5, with no clear D. CDR1 SGDLS and CDR2 YYNGEE come from the germline V gene. Trimming stripped 4 bases from V and 0 bases from J, with 5 bases between. The CDR3 spans 13 residues. DNA of the CDR3: TGTGCCAGCAGCCCGGCTAGCAATCAGCCCCAGCATTTT. Amino acid sequence: CASSPASNQPQHF.

V and J are TRBV29-1 and TRBJ2-7; D is perhaps TRBD2 (7 bases). Trimming shortened V by 7 bases and J by 3 bases, and 16 bases separated the two germline ends. Germline V CDR1 and CDR2: SQVTM, ANQGSEA. CDR3 size: 13 residues. The CDR3 is CSARGGGDYEQYF. CDR3 coding DNA: TGCAGCGCTAGGGGGGGAGGAGACTACGAGCAGTACTTC.

The chain uses TRBV14 and TRBJ1-1, with TRBD1 matching over 9 bases. The CDR3 is made up of 17 amino acids. V gave up 4 bases and J gave up 1 base; unmatched junction bases: 10. The germline V gene has CDR1 SGHDN and CDR2 FVKESK. The CDR3: CASSLYRGLIGNTEAFF. In nucleotides, the CDR3 is TGTGCCAGCAGCCTCTACAGGGGGCTTATCGGGAACACTGAAGCTTTCTTT.

In its sample, this clone was seen once. The gene calls are TRBV30 and TRBJ2-1; 13 positions match TRBD2. The CDR3 is 18 residues long. V trimming: 5 bases; J trimming: 3 bases; junction bases outside the gene matches: 13. Germline values: CDR1 GTSNPN, CDR2 SVGIG (reference sequence). The CDR3: CAWLGLAGPSQVYNEQFF. CDR3 bases: TGTGCCTGGTTGGGACTAGCGGGACCCTCGCAAGTCTACAATGAGCAGTTCTTC.

This rearrangement joins TRBV15 to TRBJ1-2; tentatively, D is TRBD1 (6 bases). The germline CDR1 and CDR2 sequences are LNHNV and YYDKDF (reference sequence). CDR3 length: 15 amino acids. V was clipped by 0 bases and J by 6 bases, with 14 bases between them. The CDR3 spells CATSRDHKGGDGYTF. The CDR3 DNA reads as TGTGCCACCAGCAGAGATCATAAAGGGGGAGATGGCTACACCTTC.

The CDR3 sequence is CASSESDTQYF. CDR3 bases: TGTGCCAGCAGTGAGTCAGATACGCAGTATTTT. J is TRBJ2-3 and V is TRBV2; no definite D call. The CDR3 covers 11 residues. The germline V gene encodes CDR1 SNHLY and CDR2 FYNNEI. V lost 3 bases and J lost 4, with 2 bases in between.

The chain combines TRBV6-6 with TRBJ2-5; a possible D gene is TRBD2 (5 bases). Germline-derived CDR1 and CDR2 are MNHNY and SVGAGI (reference sequence). Trimming left V 1 base short and J 5 bases short, with 11 bases between. The CDR3 has 14 residues. The CDR3 nucleotides are TGTGCCAGCAGTTACTATGACCGGAGGGAGACCCAGTACTTC. Translated: CASSYYDRRETQYF.